The T cell receptor (beta chain) under discussion was sequenced for a study of blood T cells in healthy people across ages. General study findings and limits: Researchers judged that diversity estimates from one million T cells fell short of true values.

Isolation yielded PBMCs, at least 6 million per sample, in every case. Germline lookup yields CDR1 DFQATT and CDR2 SNEGSKA (reference sequence). There are 14 residues in the CDR3. V was pared by 6 bases and J by 4 bases, with 17 bases between. The sample holds a few counts of this clonotype. The antigen remains unidentified. For the second PCR, which ran for about 6 to 11 cycles, a sample-barcoded 5' primer and a J-beta primer mix were used. TCRdb reanalysed the 5' RACE reads using MiXCR and keeps one entry per CDR3 protein. The sample records 800,000 to 1,300,000 distinct CDR3 sequences, approximately 26% being singletons. These data also formed part of another study, on T cells of mothers and their children. This second study says: Samples were obtained from three healthy Caucasian mothers and their six children. The authors detected no persistent microchimeric T cell clones.

The TCR was taken from a girl under 10 years old in good health. Sequencing was performed on blood. V usage is TRBV20-1 and J usage is TRBJ2-3; D remains unclear. CDR3 protein: CSALGSVTADTQYF. For the CDR3, the DNA is TGCAGTGCCCTCGGATCTGTTACGGCAGATACGCAGTATTTT.